This TCR beta chain was sequenced in a study of monozygotic twins with inflammatory bowel disease. The study, taken as a whole, reports: Differing immunosuppressive treatments may have added variability to patient repertoires. Telling different T cell subtypes apart from each other was not possible. Limited power may explain why concordant and discordant twins showed no difference in repertoire similarity.

Added by template switching were UMIs that each held a 6-nucleotide sample barcode. TCRdb reprocessed the 5' RACE reads and keeps a single row for each CDR3 protein, giving no DNA. In all, the sample yields 300,000 to 350,000 distinct CDR3 sequences. The germline gives CDR1 LNHDA, CDR2 SQIVND (reference sequence). CDR3 length: 12 amino acids. About this clonotype itself: Its antigen is undetermined.

The specimen sequenced was blood. This receptor was taken from a human donor with ulcerative colitis or Crohn's disease, or a healthy co-twin of an affected twin (not recorded which). The chain has TRBV19 and TRBJ2-1. CDR3 sequence reads: CASRVGYNEQFF.